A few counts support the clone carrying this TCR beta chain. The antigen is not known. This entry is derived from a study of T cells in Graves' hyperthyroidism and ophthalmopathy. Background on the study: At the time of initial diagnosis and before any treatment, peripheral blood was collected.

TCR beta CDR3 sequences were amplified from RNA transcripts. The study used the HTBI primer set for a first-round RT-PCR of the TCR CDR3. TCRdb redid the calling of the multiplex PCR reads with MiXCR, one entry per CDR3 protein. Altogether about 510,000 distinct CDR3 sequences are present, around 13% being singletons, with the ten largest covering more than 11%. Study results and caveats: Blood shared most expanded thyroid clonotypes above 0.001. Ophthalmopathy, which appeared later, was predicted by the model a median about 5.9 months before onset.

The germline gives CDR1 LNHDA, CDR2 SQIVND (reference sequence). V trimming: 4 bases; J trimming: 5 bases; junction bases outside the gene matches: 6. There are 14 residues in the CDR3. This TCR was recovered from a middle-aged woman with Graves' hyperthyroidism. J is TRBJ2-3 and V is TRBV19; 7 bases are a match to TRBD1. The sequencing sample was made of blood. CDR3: CASSSKGAEDTQYF. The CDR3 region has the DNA TGTGCCAGTAGTAGTAAGGGGGCGGAAGATACGCAGTATTTT.